This T cell receptor beta chain comes out of a study of T cells in Graves' hyperthyroidism and ophthalmopathy. Overall study results and limits: Ophthalmopathy, as predicted by the model, came a median roughly 6.5 months after the prediction.

The table lists this clonotype with many counts. Its antigen is not identified. Researchers took RNA transcripts and amplified the TCR beta CDR3 regions from them. The HTBI primer set drove a first-round RT-PCR of the TCR CDR3. TCRdb re-called the multiplex PCR reads through MiXCR, storing one row per CDR3 protein. The sample gives a few hundred thousand distinct CDR3 sequences, less than 25% of which show up once; 26% is in the top ten. Patients having uncontrolled infection, another autoimmune disease, pregnancy or lactation were not included. The PBMCs were sourced from fresh peripheral blood (around 9.3 ml). The source of this sequence is a man between 18 and 29 years old with Graves' hyperthyroidism. Sequencing was performed on blood.

In nucleotides, the CDR3 is TGTGCCAGCAGTTTAACCGGACACGCGAACACTGAAGCTTTCTTT. It specifies CASSLTGHANTEAFF. The chain couples TRBV28 to TRBJ1-1; TRBD1 might be the D (5 bases). CDR3 length equals 15 residues. Trimming removed 2 bases at V and 1 base at J, with 11 bases between. Germline V gene lookup returns CDR1 MDHEN and CDR2 SYDVKM.